The sequence of this TCR beta chain was determined in a study of blood T cell repertoires in COVID-19. Only in-frame clones appear in the TCRdb table, and some are missing; sequencing was by immunoSEQ multiplex PCR. The sample lists 150,000 to 200,000 clones, 90% occurring once. The V gene's germline CDR1 is MNHEY and CDR2 SMNVEV (reference sequence). The CDR3 has 13 amino acids. The V gene end was trimmed by 6 bases and the J gene end by 2 bases; junction bases not matched to a gene: 1. This TCR derives from a man aged 55 to 69 with active or convalescent COVID-19. Material for sequencing was peripheral blood. The V call is TRBV27, the J call TRBJ1-2; 9 nucleotides line up with TRBD1. The CDR3 region is CASRTGGNYGYTF. CDR3 coding DNA: TGTGCCAGCAGGACAGGGGGGAACTATGGCTACACCTTC.